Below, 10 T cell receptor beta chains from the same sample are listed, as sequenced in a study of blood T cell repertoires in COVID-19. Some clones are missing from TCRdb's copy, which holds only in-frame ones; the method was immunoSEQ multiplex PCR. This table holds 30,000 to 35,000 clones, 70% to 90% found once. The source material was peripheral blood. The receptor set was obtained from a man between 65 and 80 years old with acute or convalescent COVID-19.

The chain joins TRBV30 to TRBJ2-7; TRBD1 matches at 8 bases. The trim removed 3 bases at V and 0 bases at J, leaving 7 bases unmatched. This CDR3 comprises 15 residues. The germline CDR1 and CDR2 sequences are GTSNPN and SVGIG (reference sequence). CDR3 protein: CAWRGDRGGSYEQYF. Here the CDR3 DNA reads TGTGCCTGGAGGGGAGACAGGGGAGGCTCCTACGAGCAGTACTTC.

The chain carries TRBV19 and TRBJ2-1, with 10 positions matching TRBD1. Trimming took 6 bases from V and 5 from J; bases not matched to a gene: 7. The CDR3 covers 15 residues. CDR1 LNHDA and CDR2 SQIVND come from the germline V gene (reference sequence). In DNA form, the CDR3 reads TGTGCCAGTAGCCCCAGGGGACAGGGGAACAATGAGCAGTTCTTC. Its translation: CASSPRGQGNNEQFF.

CDR3 in DNA: TGTGCCAGCAGCCCGGGACAGTTCCTAGGCTACACCTTC. The encoded protein is CASSPGQFLGYTF. The chain has TRBV12-3 or TRBV12-4 and TRBJ1-2, with 7 bases that match TRBD1. The length of the CDR3 is 13 residues. After removal of 6 bases from V and 8 bases from J, the junction contained 9 bases not matched to a gene.

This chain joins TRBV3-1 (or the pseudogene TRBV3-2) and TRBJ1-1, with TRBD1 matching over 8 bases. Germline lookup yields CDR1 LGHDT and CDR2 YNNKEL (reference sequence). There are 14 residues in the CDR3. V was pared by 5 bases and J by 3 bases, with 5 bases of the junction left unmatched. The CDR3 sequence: CASSFTDRDTEAFF. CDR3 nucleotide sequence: TGTGCCAGCAGCTTTACGGACAGGGACACTGAAGCTTTCTTT.

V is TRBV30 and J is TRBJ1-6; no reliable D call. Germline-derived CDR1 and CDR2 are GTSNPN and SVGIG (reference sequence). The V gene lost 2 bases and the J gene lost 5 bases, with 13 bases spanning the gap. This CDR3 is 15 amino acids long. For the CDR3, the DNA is TGTGCCTGGAGTATCCGGGTCCTAGATAATTCACCCCTCCACTTT. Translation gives CAWSIRVLDNSPLHF. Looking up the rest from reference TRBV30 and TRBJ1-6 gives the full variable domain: SQTIHQWPATLVQPVGSPLSLECTVEGTSNPNLYWYRQAAGRGLQLLFYSVGIGQISSEVPQNLSASRPQDRQFILSSKKLLLSDSGFYLCAWSIRVLDNSPLHFGNGTRLTVT.

The CDR3 region has the DNA TGTGCCAGCAGGGCGACAGGGCCTGAGGGCTACACCTTC. Amino acids: CASRATGPEGYTF. The chain is built from TRBV5-4 and TRBJ1-2, with 7 bases that match TRBD1. CDR1 is SGHNT, CDR2 YYREEE, per germline (reference sequence). After removal of 5 bases from V and 8 bases from J, the junction contained 9 bases not matched to a gene. CDR3 length: 13 residues.

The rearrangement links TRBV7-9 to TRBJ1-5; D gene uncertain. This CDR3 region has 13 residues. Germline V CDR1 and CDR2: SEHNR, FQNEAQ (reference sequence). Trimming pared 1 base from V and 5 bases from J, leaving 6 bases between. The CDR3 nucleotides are TGTGCCAGCAGCTTAGGGAGTTATCAGCCCCAGCATTTT. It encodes CASSLGSYQPQHF. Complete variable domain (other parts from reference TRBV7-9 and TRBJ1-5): DTGVSQNPRHKITKRGQNVTFRCDPISEHNRLYWYRQTLGQGPEFLTYFQNEAQLEKSRLLSDRFSAERPKGSFSTLEIQRTEQGDSAMYLCASSLGSYQPQHFGDGTRLSIL.

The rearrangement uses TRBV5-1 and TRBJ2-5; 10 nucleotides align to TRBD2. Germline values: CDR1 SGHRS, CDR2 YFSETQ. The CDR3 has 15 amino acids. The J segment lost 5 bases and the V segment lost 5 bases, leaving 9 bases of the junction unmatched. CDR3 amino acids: CASRISGRVQETQYF. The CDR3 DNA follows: TGCGCCAGCAGGATCAGCGGGAGGGTACAGGAGACCCAGTACTTC.

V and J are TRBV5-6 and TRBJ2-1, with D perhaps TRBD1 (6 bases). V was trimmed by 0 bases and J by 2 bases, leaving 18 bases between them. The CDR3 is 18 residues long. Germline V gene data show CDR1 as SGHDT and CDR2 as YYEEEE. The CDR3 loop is CASSLAGSTGSAYNEQFF. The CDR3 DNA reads TGTGCCAGCAGCTTGGCTGGGTCTACAGGGAGCGCCTACAATGAGCAGTTCTTC.

The CDR3 reads CASFRGPNEKLFF. The DNA of the CDR3 is TGTGCCAGCTTCAGGGGGCCTAATGAAAAACTGTTTTTT. The V gene is TRBV2, the J gene TRBJ1-4; 8 bases agree with TRBD1. J lost 3 bases, V lost 8 bases, and 2 bases had no gene match. Germline assignment: CDR1 SNHLY and CDR2 FYNNEI. There are 13 residues in the CDR3.